The 14 T cell receptor beta chains below all came from one sample that was sequenced in a study of blood T cell repertoires in COVID-19. Clones were read by immunoSEQ multiplex PCR, and TCRdb kept only the in-frame ones, dropping some. The data hold under 200,000 clones, with almost 85% observed a single time. Sequencing was done on a sample of peripheral blood. All receptors come from a man aged 18 to 30 with active or convalescent COVID-19.

This chain's CDR3 is CASSQGLVLRGSPLDTQYF. The CDR3 DNA sequence: TGCGCCAGCAGCCAAGGACTGGTCCTGAGGGGGAGCCCGTTAGATACGCAGTATTTT. This chain uses TRBV4-3 with TRBJ2-3; D might be TRBD1 (6 bases). Germline V gives CDR1 LGHNA, CDR2 YSLEER. V lost 1 base and J 5 bases, leaving 25 bases between the germline ends. CDR3 length equals 19 residues.

The table lists this clone with a count of one. The rearrangement uses TRBV10-3 and TRBJ2-2; 7 positions agree with TRBD1. This CDR3 has 15 residues. Germline CDR1 ENHRY, CDR2 SYGVKD. V lost 6 bases and J lost 0; bases outside the gene matches: 4. The CDR3 DNA reads as TGTGCCATCAGATCCGGGACAGCGAACACCGGGGAGCTGTTTTTT. Translation: CAIRSGTANTGELFF.

This clone was detected ten times or more. The V and J genes are TRBV7-2 and TRBJ2-5; TRBD1 matches at 7 bases. The J segment lost 5 bases and the V segment lost 3 bases, leaving 12 bases of the junction unmatched. This CDR3 is built from 16 residues. The germline CDR1 and CDR2 sequences are SGHTA and FQGNSA. Here the CDR3 DNA reads TGTGCCAGCAGCTTCGTGACAGGGCTTGGGTGGGAGACCCAGTACTTC. This encodes CASSFVTGLGWETQYF.

J is TRBJ1-3 and V is TRBV7-2, with D possibly TRBD1 on 5 matching bases. This CDR3 has 16 residues. In germline, CDR1 is SGHTA, CDR2 FQGNSA. V was trimmed by 1 base and J by 0 bases, leaving 10 bases between them. The CDR3 region is CASSLVGLSSGNTIYF. For the CDR3, the DNA is TGTGCCAGCAGCTTAGTGGGGCTGAGCTCTGGAAACACCATATATTTT.

A few counts support this clone. This sequence joins TRBV9 and TRBJ2-1; D gene ambiguous. Germline V gene lookup returns CDR1 SGDLS and CDR2 YYNGEE. Trimming cost V 4 bases and J 2 bases, with 7 bases left between them. This CDR3 spans 13 amino acids. The CDR3: CASSPGAYNEQFF. DNA of the CDR3: TGTGCCAGCAGCCCCGGTGCCTACAATGAGCAGTTCTTC. Drawing the rest from reference TRBV9 and TRBJ2-1, the complete variable domain is DSGVTQTPKHLITATGQRVTLRCSPRSGDLSVYWYQQSLDQGLQFLIQYYNGEERAKGNILERFSAQQFPDLHSELNLSSLELGDSALYFCASSPGAYNEQFFGPGTRLTVL.

J is TRBJ1-4 and V is TRBV28; possible D gene TRBD1, 5 bases. The CDR3 runs 15 residues. Trimming stripped 3 bases from V and 2 bases from J, with 10 bases between. Germline loops: CDR1 MDHEN, CDR2 SYDVKM. The CDR3 here is CASSFTGSTNEKLFF. The DNA for the CDR3 is TGTGCCAGCAGTTTTACAGGTTCTACTAATGAAAAACTGTTTTTT.

The genes are TRBV25-1 and TRBJ2-7, with D tentatively TRBD1 (7 bases). CDR1 is MGHDK and CDR2 is SYGVNS in the germline V gene. The CDR3 runs to 14 residues. The V end lost 6 bases, the J end lost 3 bases, and 15 bases lay between the germline ends. In nucleotides, the CDR3 is TGTGCCAGCAGAGCCGGGACAGCGGGCTACGAGCAGTACTTC. Residues: CASRAGTAGYEQYF.

The chain uses TRBV27 and TRBJ1-6; maybe TRBD1 (5 bases). V lost 5 bases, J lost 3 bases, and 11 bases lay in between. The CDR3 runs to 15 residues. Germline V lookup: CDR1 MNHEY, CDR2 SMNVEV (reference sequence). The CDR3 spells CASSPGRGYNSPLHF. CDR3 in DNA: TGTGCCAGCAGTCCCGGGAGGGGCTATAATTCACCCCTCCACTTT.

V is TRBV18 and J is TRBJ2-5; TRBD1 matches 7 bases. Unmatched junction bases numbered 4, after V lost 4 bases and J lost 2 bases. The CDR3 covers 14 residues. Germline CDR1 reads KGHSH; CDR2 reads LQKENI. This CDR3 is CASSLETGQETQYF. The CDR3 DNA reads TGTGCCAGCTCACTTGAGACAGGGCAAGAGACCCAGTACTTC.

The genes are TRBV6-6 and TRBJ1-2; 7 nucleotides line up with TRBD1. Germline lookup yields CDR1 MNHNY and CDR2 SVGAGI (reference sequence). The CDR3 length is 13 residues. V was pared by 5 bases and J by 4 bases, with 4 bases of the junction left unmatched. This chain's CDR3 is CASSRTGSYGYTF. In DNA form, the CDR3 reads TGTGCCAGCAGTAGGACAGGTTCCTATGGCTACACCTTC.

V usage is TRBV3-1 (or the pseudogene TRBV3-2) and J usage is TRBJ2-4; D may be TRBD1 (7 bases). Between the trimmed V and J ends, which lost 5 bases and 6 bases, there was a span of 14 bases. The CDR3 is made up of 14 amino acids. Germline V gene lookup returns CDR1 LGHDT and CDR2 YNNKEL (reference sequence). CDR3 loop: CASSTQGGLNIQYF. As DNA, the CDR3 is TGTGCCAGCAGCACCCAGGGGGGCCTAAACATTCAGTACTTC.

This clone was picked up a small number of times. This chain links TRBV6-1 with TRBJ2-7, with D uncertain. Germline V gene sequence: CDR1 MNHNS, CDR2 SASEGT. The V gene lost 2 bases and the J gene lost 1 base, with 9 bases spanning the gap. The CDR3 runs to 14 residues. The CDR3 loop reads CASSEQELSYEQYF. The CDR3 DNA is TGTGCCAGCAGTGAACAGGAACTGTCCTACGAGCAGTACTTC.

The chain joins TRBV6-5 to TRBJ2-3; D is perhaps TRBD2 (5 bases). V shed 10 bases and J shed 0 bases, with 14 bases lying between them. This CDR3 has 14 residues. The germline V gene has CDR1 MNHEY and CDR2 SVGAGI. CDR3: CATTLGGSTDTQYF. CDR3 in DNA: TGTGCCACCACCCTTGGCGGGAGCACAGATACGCAGTATTTT.

This clone was seen just once. The rearrangement joins TRBV27 to TRBJ2-7, with TRBD2 matching over 10 bases. Germline assignment: CDR1 MNHEY and CDR2 SMNVEV (reference sequence). This CDR3 comprises 14 residues. V shed 5 bases, J shed 3 bases, and the junction held 4 bases outside the gene matches. The CDR3 reads CASSVSSGGYEQYF. In nucleotides, the CDR3 is TGTGCCAGCAGTGTTTCTAGCGGGGGCTACGAGCAGTACTTC.